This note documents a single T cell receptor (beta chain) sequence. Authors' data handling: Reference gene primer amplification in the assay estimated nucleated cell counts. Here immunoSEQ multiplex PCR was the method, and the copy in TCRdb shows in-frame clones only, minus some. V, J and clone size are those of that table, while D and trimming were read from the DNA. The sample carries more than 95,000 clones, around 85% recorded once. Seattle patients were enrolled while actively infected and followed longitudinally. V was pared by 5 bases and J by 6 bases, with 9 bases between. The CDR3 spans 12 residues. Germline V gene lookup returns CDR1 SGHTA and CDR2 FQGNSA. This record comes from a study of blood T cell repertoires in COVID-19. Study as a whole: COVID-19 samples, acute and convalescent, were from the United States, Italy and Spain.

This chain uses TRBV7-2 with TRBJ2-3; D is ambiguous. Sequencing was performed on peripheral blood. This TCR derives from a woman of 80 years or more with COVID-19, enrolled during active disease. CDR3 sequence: CASSEPVDTQYF. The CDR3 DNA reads TGTGCCAGCAGCGAACCGGTGGATACGCAGTATTTT.